This T cell receptor beta chain appears in the sequencing data of a study of CD8 T cells in ankylosing spondylitis (dated by TCRdb to 2016 to 2017). Regarding the study in general: T cell receptor beta repertoires were profiled in healthy donors and ankylosing spondylitis patients so that disease-linked TCR variants could be found. The whole study cohort included 85 to 120 healthy donors and 25 ankylosing spondylitis patients. Peripheral blood was sampled, and synovial fluid was additionally collected from ankylosing spondylitis patients. On the study overall, not on this receptor specifically: The disease-linked clones showed a CD8+ phenotype and occurred at relatively low frequencies in peripheral blood. According to the report, matched synovial fluid samples from ankylosing spondylitis patients were significantly enriched for the disease-linked clones. Blood from ankylosing spondylitis patients appeared to be characterized by a TCR beta motif made up of under 10 highly homologous amino acid variants. Some TCR beta motif variants had previously been reported in synovial fluid and blood of reactive arthritis patients, which suggested common disease-initiation mechanisms.

Turning to this clonotype: Its cognate antigen has yet to be identified. Per-base quality was not reported, and no clone a single base away is much larger than it.

TCRdb names Illumina HiSeq 2500 as the instrument used. TCR beta libraries were prepared by quantitative 5'-RACE with molecular barcodes. The original pipeline was this. To identify disease-linked TCR variants, a new computational method was used, one built on a probabilistic model of VDJ rearrangement. TCRdb passed the public sequencing reads through fastp at Q25 and MiXCR, retaining productive beta sequences. Identical CDR3 protein sequences are pooled into one entry, listed with their most common genes and DNA. TCRdb assigned the V and J calls; the authors' analysis was not used. The sample table holds 100,000 to 150,000 distinct CDR3 sequences, of which about a tenth were seen once. The top ten clonotypes cover about 3.3% of the sample. The trim is 5 bases for V and 0 bases for J, with a gap of 10 bases between the germline ends. CDR1 and CDR2, looked up from the germline V gene, are MDHEN and SYDVKM. From its cysteine to its phenylalanine, the CDR3 spans 14 amino acids. The sequence is cut down to CDR3 DNA, 42 bases in frame from base 1.

This TCR was sampled from a male donor with ankylosing spondylitis or in good health (not recorded which). This chain is built from TRBV28 and TRBJ2-5; 6 matching bases give a weak D call of TRBD1. The specimen was blood, either unsorted or a sorted T cell fraction (not recorded which). CDR3 loop: CASSPGTYQETQYF. The nucleotide sequence is TGTGCCAGCAGTCCCGGGACATACCAAGAGACCCAGTACTTC.